A selection of T cell receptor beta chains follows, all from one sample in a study of cytomegalovirus exposure and HLA in healthy donors. Assay: immunoSEQ multiplex PCR; the TCRdb copy retains only in-frame clones and omits some. The top ten hold over 1% of the sample, which has over 200,000 clones, approximately 81% seen once. The specimen sequenced was PBMCs. The receptors here all came from a human donor in good health. Each CDR3 is given with its conserved first and last residue. The order of the fields is clone size, V gene, D gene, J gene, CDR3 DNA, CDR3 protein. A D gene is named only where the DNA matches it firmly. A row's size may be missing; if present it is once, few, many or a size class.

>-|TRBV11-3|-|TRBJ1-2
TGTGCCAGCAGCACCTCCAGGGGTGTCGGCTACACCTTC
CASSTSRGVGYTF
>once|TRBV29-1|TRBD2|TRBJ2-1
TGCAGCGTTGAAAGGAATGCGGGAGGGGCTGAGCAGTTCTTC
CSVERNAGGAEQFF
>-|TRBV19|TRBD1|TRBJ1-2
TGTGCCAGTAGTATAATCGGACAGGGGGAAGGCTACACCTTC
CASSIIGQGEGYTF
>-|TRBV6-6|-|TRBJ1-6
TGTGCCAGCACCTTGGACAGCCTTCTTTTGAATTCACCCCTCCACTTT
CASTLDSLLLNSPLHF
>once|TRBV7-8|-|TRBJ1-5
TGTGCCAGCAGCTTAGGACAGATTAGCAATCAGCCCCAGCATTTT
CASSLGQISNQPQHF
>-|TRBV11-2|-|TRBJ2-7
TGTGCCAGCAGCCCCCCCGTTCCAGGGGAAGGCGAGCAGTACTTC
CASSPPVPGEGEQYF
>few|TRBV30|-|TRBJ1-3
TGTGCCAGCGACGGGGACTCTGGAAACACCATATATTTT
CASDGDSGNTIYF
>-|TRBV25-1|TRBD1|TRBJ2-1
TGTGCCAGCAGTGAATTGGACCAGGGGGATGAGCAGTTCTTC
CASSELDQGDEQFF
>-|TRBV11-3|TRBD2|TRBJ2-5
TGTGCCAGCAGCTTTGGGGGGACTAGCGGGATGAAGACCCAGTACTTC
CASSFGGTSGMKTQYF
>-|TRBV5-4|-|TRBJ2-2
TGTGCCAGCCGGCGAGGAGGGACGAACACCGGGGAGCTGTTTTTT
CASRRGGTNTGELFF
>-|TRBV29-1|-|TRBJ1-2
TGCAGCGTTGAGGGTCGAGGGAGAGACTATGGCTACACCTTC
CSVEGRGRDYGYTF
>-|TRBV7-9|TRBD2|TRBJ2-7
TGTGCCAGCAGCGCGGAACTAGCGGGAGGGCGATACGAGCAGTACTTC
CASSAELAGGRYEQYF
>-|TRBV27|-|TRBJ1-5
TGTGCCAGCAGCCAAACAGGAATCAATCAGCCCCAGCATTTT
CASSQTGINQPQHF
>-|TRBV2|TRBD2|TRBJ2-5
TGTGCCACCAAGAGACTAGCGGCGGAGACCCAGTACTTC
CATKRLAAETQYF
>-|TRBV6-1|-|TRBJ2-7
TGTGCCAGCAGTCCTTTTTCGACAGCTACCTACGAGCAGTACTTC
CASSPFSTATYEQYF
>-|TRBV7-3|-|TRBJ1-1
TGTGCCAGCAGGATCGGGAGGAACACTGAAGCTTTCTTT
CASRIGRNTEAFF
>-|TRBV5-1|TRBD1|TRBJ1-2
TGCGCCAGCAGCATGGTAGGGGGCACGGGCTATGGCTACACCTTC
CASSMVGGTGYGYTF
>-|TRBV7-9|TRBD2|TRBJ2-1
TGTGCCAGCAGCTTACGACTAGCAGATGAGCAGTTCTTC
CASSLRLADEQFF
>-|TRBV2|-|TRBJ2-6
TGTGCCAGCAGTGCAGCGCGGATCTCTGGGGCCAACGTCCTGACTTTC
CASSAARISGANVLTF
>once|TRBV4-1|TRBD2|TRBJ2-5
TGCGCCAGCAGCCAAGACAGGGGCGGGAGGGCCGGGGAGACCCAGTACTTC
CASSQDRGGRAGETQYF
>-|TRBV7-9|-|TRBJ1-2
TGTTCCAGCACCCCATTCACGGGACTGAACTATGGCTACACCTTC
CSSTPFTGLNYGYTF
>-|TRBV11-2|-|TRBJ2-1
TGTGCCAGCAGCCCAATTAGAGGTCTGTTAGCGGAGTACAATGAGCAGTTCTTC
CASSPIRGLLAEYNEQFF
>-|TRBV29-1|TRBD1|TRBJ2-6
TGCAGCGCGATGGACAGGGGGAACTCTGGGGCCAACGTCCTGACTTTC
CSAMDRGNSGANVLTF
>few|TRBV5-6|TRBD1|TRBJ1-1
TGTGCCAGCAGCACCGGGACAGGGATTTTGAACACTGAAGCTTTCTTT
CASSTGTGILNTEAFF
>-|TRBV5-1|-|TRBJ2-1
TGCGCCAGCAGCTTGGCCGGGGGCAATGAGCAGTTCTTC
CASSLAGGNEQFF
>-|TRBV20-1|-|TRBJ1-2
TGCAGTGTAACAGCTAACTATGGCTACACCTTC
CSVTANYGYTF
>-|TRBV5-4|-|TRBJ2-7
TGTGCCAGCAGCTTGGATCAGTACGAGCAGTACTTC
CASSLDQYEQYF
>once|TRBV6-6|TRBD1|TRBJ2-7
TGTGCCAGCAGTCCATACAGGGGAACCTACGAGCAGTACTTC
CASSPYRGTYEQYF
>-|TRBV9|TRBD1|TRBJ2-5
TGTGCCAGCAGCGCCATGACAGGGGGCGACGGAGAGACCCAGTACTTC
CASSAMTGGDGETQYF
>-|TRBV7-3|-|TRBJ2-1
TGTGCCAGCAGCTTATCGGAGTCTCCAGCCCAGAATGAGCAGTTCTTC
CASSLSESPAQNEQFF
>-|TRBV7-2|TRBD1|TRBJ2-3
TGTGCCAGCAGCCCGGACAGGGCGGGGGATACGCAGTATTTT
CASSPDRAGDTQYF
>few|TRBV29-1|-|TRBJ2-2
TGCGGCGCTGCGGCGGGCGTTAACACCGGGGAGCTGTTTTTT
CGAAAGVNTGELFF
>once|TRBV25-1|TRBD2|TRBJ2-7
TGTGCCAGCAGTCAGCGAGCGGGGTTACCCTACGAGCAGTACTTC
CASSQRAGLPYEQYF
>-|TRBV11-2|TRBD2|TRBJ2-5
TGTGCCAGCAGCCTCGGGCTAGCGGGAGCCTCTTTCAAGACCCAGTACTTC
CASSLGLAGASFKTQYF
>-|TRBV28|-|TRBJ1-2
TGTGCCAGCAGGGGGCAGCAGGGGAACTATGGCTACACCTTC
CASRGQQGNYGYTF
>few|TRBV30|-|TRBJ1-1
TGTGTGGGGAGGAGAACTGAAGCTTTCTTT
CVGRRTEAFF
>-|TRBV11-2|TRBD2|TRBJ2-2
TGTGCCAGCTGCAGACTAGCGGGAGAGGGGAACACCGGGGAGCTGTTTTTT
CASCRLAGEGNTGELFF
>-|TRBV6-1|-|TRBJ2-7
TGTGCCAGCAGTGGCCTACCCGGGACACTTACCTACGAGCAGTACTTC
CASSGLPGTLTYEQYF
>-|TRBV7-8|TRBD1|TRBJ2-7
TGTGCCAGCAGCTTCACCGGGACAGAGTTCTACGAGCAGTACTTC
CASSFTGTEFYEQYF
>-|TRBV2|TRBD1|TRBJ2-5
TGTGCCAGCAGTCCACAGGGGTCCGTGACCCAGTACTTC
CASSPQGSVTQYF
>-|TRBV2|TRBD1|TRBJ2-3
TGTGCCAGCAGTGAGGGGGACAGGATGACAGATACGCAGTATTTT
CASSEGDRMTDTQYF
>-|TRBV13|TRBD2|TRBJ2-7
TGTGCCAGCAGCTGGAGGCGGACTAGGAGCTCCTACGAGCAGTACTTC
CASSWRRTRSSYEQYF
>-|TRBV4-3|TRBD2|TRBJ2-7
TGCGCCAGCAGCCAAGAGCTTAGCGGGAGCTACGAGCAGTACTTC
CASSQELSGSYEQYF
>-|TRBV6-5|-|TRBJ2-7
TGTGCCAGCAGCGGGACGGGGGTCTACGAGCAGTACTTC
CASSGTGVYEQYF
>-|TRBV11-1|TRBD1|TRBJ2-2
TGTGCCAGCAGCTTAGAGGGGACAGGGGGCACCGGGGAGCTGTTTTTT
CASSLEGTGGTGELFF
>-|TRBV27|-|TRBJ1-5
TGTGCCAGCAGTGTGACAGCGAATCAGCCCCAGCATTTT
CASSVTANQPQHF
>-|TRBV19|TRBD1|TRBJ2-1
TGTGCCAGTAGCGACACAGGGGCGTCCTACAATGAGCAGTTCTTC
CASSDTGASYNEQFF
>-|TRBV30|-|TRBJ1-5
TGTGCCTGGAGTGTCGGGAAGGGTCAGCCCCAGCATTTT
CAWSVGKGQPQHF
>-|TRBV11-3|TRBD2|TRBJ2-4
TGTGCCAGCAGCTTAGTGCGGGAGGGGGAAAACATTCAGTACTTC
CASSLVREGENIQYF
>-|TRBV4-1|TRBD1|TRBJ2-7
TGCGCCAGCAGCCAAGAGACAGGGGCCCACGAGCAGTACTTC
CASSQETGAHEQYF
>-|TRBV7-2|TRBD2|TRBJ2-3
TGTGCCAGCAGCTTAGATCGGACTAGCGGTACGCAGTATTTT
CASSLDRTSGTQYF